A single sample gave rise to the 22 T cell receptor beta chains below, sequenced in a study of CD8 T cells in ankylosing spondylitis. TCRdb processed the 5' RACE reads anew with MiXCR; each CDR3 protein has one entry. Here the sample spans 250,000 to 350,000 distinct CDR3 sequences, around 21% being singletons. The source material was blood, either unsorted or a sorted T cell fraction (not recorded which). Receptors were obtained from a female donor with ankylosing spondylitis or in good health (not recorded which).

This clonotype was detected ten times or more. This rearrangement joins TRBV29-1 to TRBJ1-1, with TRBD1 matching 9 bases. Germline V lookup: CDR1 SQVTM, CDR2 ANQGSEA. This CDR3 region has 13 residues. Unmatched junction bases numbered 4, after V lost 5 bases and J lost 3 bases. Here the CDR3 reads CSVTTGGDTEAFF. The CDR3, as DNA: TGCAGCGTTACGACAGGGGGGGACACTGAAGCTTTCTTT.

CDR3 sequence reads: CASSLEGQGNYEQYF. CDR3 DNA sequence: TGTGCCAGCAGTTTAGAAGGACAGGGGAACTACGAGCAGTACTTC. The V gene is TRBV27, the J gene TRBJ2-7; TRBD1 agrees at 9 bases. The CDR3 runs to 15 residues. CDR1 MNHEY and CDR2 SMNVEV come from the germline V gene (reference sequence). V lost 2 bases and J lost 3; bases outside the gene matches: 5.

This clonotype was detected only a few times. This chain links TRBV24-1 with TRBJ1-4; D gene unclear. The V end lost 4 bases, the J end lost 4 bases, and 6 bases lay between the germline ends. In germline, CDR1 is KGHDR, CDR2 SFDVKD. This CDR3 is 13 amino acids long. The CDR3 DNA follows: TGTGCCACCAGTGAGAGCGGTAATGAAAAACTGTTTTTT. Protein: CATSESGNEKLFF.

The rearrangement links TRBV4-3 to TRBJ2-3; D is possibly TRBD2 (5 bases). V gave up 4 bases and J gave up 1 base, with 18 bases separating them. There are 17 residues in the CDR3. Germline CDR1 is LGHNA and CDR2 is YSLEER. The CDR3 reads CASSRDSSGMGTDTQYF. The CDR3 bases are TGCGCCAGCAGCCGAGATTCAAGCGGAATGGGCACAGATACGCAGTATTTT.

Many counts were recorded for this clonotype. The chain recombines TRBV29-1 with TRBJ1-1; D unclear. This CDR3 is 14 amino acids long. The germline gives CDR1 SQVTM, CDR2 ANQGSEA. Between the trimmed V and J ends, which lost 1 base and 1 base, there was a span of 10 bases. CDR3 sequence reads: CSVEGGLGNTEAFF. For the CDR3, the DNA is TGCAGCGTTGAAGGCGGTCTGGGGAACACTGAAGCTTTCTTT.

In its sample, this clonotype was seen many times. This chain links TRBV6-6 with TRBJ2-5; D might be TRBD1 or TRBD2, each matching 5 bases. Germline loops: CDR1 MNHNY, CDR2 SVGAGI (reference sequence). The CDR3 is made up of 12 amino acids. V gave up 2 bases and J gave up 4 bases, with 5 bases separating them. The CDR3 DNA reads TGTGCCAGCAGTTACGGGGGAGAGACCCAGTACTTC. It specifies CASSYGGETQYF.

V gene TRBV11-1 combines with J gene TRBJ2-7, with 8 positions matching TRBD2. The length of the CDR3 is 14 residues. The V gene end was trimmed by 3 bases and the J gene end by 6 bases; junction bases not matched to a gene: 7. The germline gives CDR1 SGHAT, CDR2 FQDESV (reference sequence). The CDR3 nucleotides read TGTGCCAGCAGCTTCAGCGGGAGTCTTCCCGAGCAGTACTTC. Protein sequence: CASSFSGSLPEQYF.

This clonotype was detected a few times. The gene calls are TRBV12-3 or TRBV12-4 and TRBJ2-1, with D perhaps matching TRBD2 (6 bases). Trimming removed 5 bases from V and 5 bases from J, with 16 bases in between. The CDR3 loop spans 15 amino acids. The CDR3 nucleotides read TGTGCCAGCAGTCCCCCCCCGGGACTCGACAATGAGCAGTTCTTC. Translated: CASSPPPGLDNEQFF.

V usage is TRBV11-2 and J usage is TRBJ1-2, with D hard to call. CDR1 SGHAT and CDR2 FQNNGV come from the germline V gene. This CDR3 has 12 amino acids. V was clipped by 4 bases and J by 8 bases, with 11 bases between them. In nucleotides, the CDR3 is TGTGCCAGCAGCTGGGAGAGGCAGGGCTACACCTTC. It encodes CASSWERQGYTF.

This clonotype was observed a few times. This chain connects TRBV15 to TRBJ1-1, with 9 bases that match TRBD1. CDR1 and CDR2 (germline): LNHNV, YYDKDF (reference sequence). V dropped 2 bases and J dropped 8; count of bases not matched to a gene: 15. This CDR3 is 17 amino acids long. CDR3 coding DNA: TGTGCCACCAGCAGACAGCCGGGACAGGGCGGGGGATTCGAAGCTTTCTTT. Amino acid sequence: CATSRQPGQGGGFEAFF.

The J gene is TRBJ2-3, the V gene TRBV7-9; unclear D gene. Germline V gives CDR1 SEHNR, CDR2 FQNEAQ (reference sequence). The CDR3 spans 13 residues. The V and J ends lost 0 bases and 5 bases respectively, with 6 bases between them. Here the CDR3 DNA reads TGTGCCAGCAGCTTAGCAGGCAAAGATACGCAGTATTTT. It is translated as CASSLAGKDTQYF. The whole variable domain, filled in from reference TRBV7-9 and TRBJ2-3, reads DTGVSQNPRHKITKRGQNVTFRCDPISEHNRLYWYRQTLGQGPEFLTYFQNEAQLEKSRLLSDRFSAERPKGSFSTLEIQRTEQGDSAMYLCASSLAGKDTQYFGPGTRLTVL.

This clonotype has just a few counts. The rearrangement uses TRBV12-3 or TRBV12-4 and TRBJ2-1; 11 bases match TRBD2. CDR3 length: 15 amino acids. Germline trimming cut 0 bases from V and 13 bases from J; bases unmatched to any gene: 8. The CDR3 reads CASSLALVLAGAQFF. CDR3 in DNA: TGTGCCAGCAGTTTAGCGCTTGTACTAGCGGGAGCCCAGTTCTTC.

The rearrangement uses TRBV29-1 and TRBJ2-3; D is possibly TRBD1 or TRBD2 (5 bases each). This CDR3 is built from 15 residues. Trimming took 1 base from V and 0 from J, leaving 11 bases between them. Germline loops: CDR1 SQVTM, CDR2 ANQGSEA. Here the CDR3 reads CSVEGRDRSTDTQYF. CDR3 DNA: TGCAGCGTTGAAGGCCGGGACCGAAGCACAGATACGCAGTATTTT.

The CDR3 DNA follows: TGTGCCAGCAGCCCCCTAGGAAAAGCCTACGAGCAGTACTTC. Translating gives CASSPLGKAYEQYF. The rearrangement links TRBV12-3 or TRBV12-4 to TRBJ2-7; D is undetermined. The V end was cut by 6 bases, the J end by 2 bases, with 14 bases between. This CDR3 spans 14 amino acids.

The chain carries TRBV16 and TRBJ2-7; 8 bases match TRBD2. The V and J ends lost 1 base and 4 bases, in that order; junction bases with no gene match: 18. The CDR3 has 19 residues. Looked up from germline, CDR1 is KGHSY and CDR2 is FQNENV. CDR3 amino acids: CASSQLGTHLAGNRYEQYF. The CDR3 nucleotides read TGTGCCAGCAGCCAATTGGGGACACACCTAGCGGGCAATCGGTACGAGCAGTACTTC.

V usage is TRBV6-5 and J usage is TRBJ2-5; no reliable D call. Looked up from germline, CDR1 is MNHEY and CDR2 is SVGAGI. V lost 2 bases to trimming and J lost 2 bases, with 6 bases between them. The CDR3 loop spans 13 amino acids. The CDR3 here is CASSYVQQETQYF. CDR3 nucleotide sequence: TGTGCCAGCAGTTACGTTCAGCAAGAGACCCAGTACTTC.

The chain recombines TRBV4-3 with TRBJ2-2; D gene uncertain. The CDR3 spans 14 residues. Trimming stripped 4 bases from V and 1 base from J, with 7 bases between. The germline V gene has CDR1 LGHNA and CDR2 YSLEER. DNA for the CDR3: TGCGCCAGCAGCCGTGGGCAGAACACCGGGGAGCTGTTTTTT. As protein: CASSRGQNTGELFF.

This clonotype was counted between two and nine times. This rearrangement joins TRBV27 to TRBJ2-5; D is undetermined. The CDR3 spans 13 residues. CDR1 is MNHEY and CDR2 is SMNVEV in the germline V gene (reference sequence). V was cut by 1 base and J by 5 bases, with 8 bases left in between. The CDR3 here is CASSLFGRETQYF. The DNA for the CDR3 is TGTGCCAGCAGTTTATTTGGCAGGGAGACCCAGTACTTC.

This clonotype appeared a few times. The gene calls are TRBV10-3 and TRBJ2-7; 9 bases match TRBD2. V dropped 7 bases and J dropped 6; count of bases not matched to a gene: 10. The CDR3 is 14 amino acids. Per the germline V gene, CDR1 is ENHRY and CDR2 is SYGVKD. Here the CDR3 reads CAIKVGLAGTEQYF. The CDR3 nucleotides are TGTGCCATCAAGGTGGGGCTAGCGGGGACCGAGCAGTACTTC.

The table lists this clonotype with many counts. The rearrangement uses TRBV7-9 and TRBJ2-7; 8 bases line up with TRBD1. The CDR3 runs 14 residues. V dropped 1 base and J dropped 3; count of bases not matched to a gene: 2. Per the germline V gene, CDR1 is SEHNR and CDR2 is FQNEAQ (reference sequence). The CDR3 here is CASSLGTGIYEQYF. The CDR3 region has the DNA TGTGCCAGCAGCTTAGGGACAGGGATCTACGAGCAGTACTTC.

Concerning this clonotype itself: A junction boundary mismatches the germline segment, possibly from a read error. This chain joins TRBV2 and TRBJ2-1; D possibly matches TRBD1 or TRBD2 (7 bases each). CDR1 SNHLY and CDR2 FYNNEI come from the germline V gene. The CDR3 contains 14 residues. The CDR3 DNA reads TGTGCCAGCAGTGAATACCGGACAGGCGGGAGTGCACGCTTC. Amino acids: CASSEYRTGGSARF.

The chain uses TRBV7-2 and TRBJ1-1; D call uncertain. Germline CDR1 is SGHTA and CDR2 is FQGNSA. The V gene lost 0 bases and the J gene lost 5 bases, with 7 bases spanning the gap. The CDR3 contains 13 residues. CDR3 in DNA: TGTGCCAGCAGCTTAGCCTCGGGGACTGAAGCTTTCTTT. Its translation: CASSLASGTEAFF.